This TCR beta chain originates from a study of cytomegalovirus exposure and HLA in healthy donors. Findings of the study overall: Prior analysis indicated that the majority of TCR beta V segments exhibited productivity approximately 90% or approximately 30% of the time.

The CDR3 is 14 amino acids. The V end lost 4 bases, the J end lost 3 bases, and 13 bases lay between the germline ends. Germline loops: CDR1 MGHDK, CDR2 SYGVNS. About this clone itself: What it binds is not known.

Vbeta (60) and Jbeta (13) primers were used in the PCR. The assay was immunoSEQ multiplex PCR, and TCRdb's table has in-frame clones only and misses some. Found here are 100,000 to 150,000 clones, roughly 84% of them singletons; the top ten hold 1.5% to 2%. The source is a boy younger than 18 in good health and CMV-seronegative. V is TRBV25-1 and J is TRBJ2-7; tentative D call: TRBD2 (5 bases). The sequenced sample was PBMCs. The CDR3 reads CASSVPGNNYEQYF. The CDR3 DNA sequence: TGTGCCAGCAGTGTTCCCGGGAATAACTACGAGCAGTACTTC.